This TCR beta chain was recovered during a study of somatic mutations in cytotoxic T cells in rheumatoid arthritis. About the research overall: Patient blood (approximately 30 ml EDTA) was taken immediately after diagnosis and before treatment. Among the T-cell populations stained with V beta antibodies, some were separated by flow sorting at nearly 100% purity, including V beta1+ cells whose TCRB was sequenced. Whole-study results and caveats: Age-dependent increases in CD8+ clonality occurred in rheumatoid arthritis patients but not in healthy controls.

This clone was detected a few times. Its antigen is still unknown. CDR1 and CDR2 (germline): SGHTA, FQGTGA. This CDR3 has 15 amino acids. With 5 bases removed from V and 0 bases from J, the gap between germline ends came to 14 bases. Sequenced by immunoSEQ multiplex PCR; TCRdb stores in-frame clones only, minus some. Among some 18,000 clones listed, approximately 80% were seen once. The J gene is TRBJ2-7, the V gene TRBV7-3; D is possibly TRBD1 (6 bases). Material: CD8+ T cells sorted from blood. This TCR derives from an adult with rheumatoid arthritis. The CDR3 sequence: CASSLETGGSYEQYF. CDR3 DNA: TGTGCCAGCAGCCTAGAGACAGGTGGCTCCTACGAGCAGTACTTC.